This T cell receptor beta chain was captured in a study of identical twins. Study observations and caveats: For cord blood, abundant beta clonotypes had fewer insertions, unlike memory repertoires, which showed none.

The CDR3 sequence is 12 residues long. Germline V lookup: CDR1 SNHLY, CDR2 FYNNEI. Trimming took 9 bases from V and 9 from J, leaving 15 bases between them. About this clonotype: Its matching antigen is unknown.

Each cDNA held unique molecular identifiers, and template switching gave it a universal primer site. Using its own MiXCR run on the 5' RACE reads, TCRdb lists one record per CDR3 protein. The sample comprises about 150,000 distinct CDR3 sequences, approximately 4% of which are singletons, and 7% to 10% rests with the top ten. This clonotype originated in a man aged 18 to 29 in good health. This sequence joins TRBV2 and TRBJ1-5; D remains unclear. Sequenced sample: memory T cells sorted from blood. The CDR3 is CASRLAGWPQHF. CDR3 nucleotides: TGTGCCAGTCGACTGGCCGGCTGGCCCCAGCATTTT.